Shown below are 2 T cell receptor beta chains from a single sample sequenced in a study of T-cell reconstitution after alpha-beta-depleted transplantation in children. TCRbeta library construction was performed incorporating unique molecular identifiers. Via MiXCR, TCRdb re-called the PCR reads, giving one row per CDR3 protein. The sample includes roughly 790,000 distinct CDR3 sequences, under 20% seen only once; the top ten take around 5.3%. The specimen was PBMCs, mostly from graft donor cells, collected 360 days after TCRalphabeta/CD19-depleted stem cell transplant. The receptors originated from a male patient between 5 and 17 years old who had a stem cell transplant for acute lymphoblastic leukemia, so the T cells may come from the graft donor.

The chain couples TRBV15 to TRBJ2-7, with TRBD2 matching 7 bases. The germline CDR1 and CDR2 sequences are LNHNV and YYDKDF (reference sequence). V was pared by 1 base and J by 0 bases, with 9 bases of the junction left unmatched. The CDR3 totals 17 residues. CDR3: CATSRGTYGRNSYEQYF. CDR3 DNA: TGTGCCACCAGCAGAGGAACATACGGGAGGAACTCCTACGAGCAGTACTTC. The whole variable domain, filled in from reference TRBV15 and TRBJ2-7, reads DAMVIQNPRYQVTQFGKPVTLSCSQTLNHNVMYWYQQKSSQAPKLLFHYYDKDFNNEADTPDNFQSRRPNTSFCFLDIRSPGLGDTAMYLCATSRGTYGRNSYEQYFGPGTRLTVT.

The DNA for the CDR3 is TGCGCCAGCAGCTTTAAGGAACCCACCGGGGAGCTGTTTTTT. This sequence encodes CASSFKEPTGELFF. The rearrangement links TRBV5-1 to TRBJ2-2; no clear D. CDR1 is SGHRS and CDR2 is YFSETQ in the germline V gene. This CDR3 contains 14 residues. Trimming left V 2 bases short and J 4 bases short, with 9 bases between.